Presented here are 9 T cell receptor beta chains from one specimen sequenced in a study of T-cell reconstitution after alpha-beta-depleted transplantation in children. A TCRbeta library incorporating unique molecular identifiers was prepared. Using its own MiXCR run on the PCR reads, TCRdb lists one record per CDR3 protein. The table shows about 400,000 distinct CDR3 sequences, with approximately 20% occurring only once. Sequenced here: PBMCs from the stem cell graft donor, sampled from the stem cell graft. Every receptor here comes from a human donor who donated a stem cell graft to a child with acute myeloid leukemia.

The chain couples TRBV12-3 or TRBV12-4 to TRBJ1-5, with D possibly matching TRBD1 (5 bases). CDR3 length: 14 amino acids. V gave up 3 bases and J gave up 6 bases, with 12 bases separating them. CDR3 nucleotide sequence: TGTGCCAGCAGTTTGGGAGGGGAAGCTCAGCCCCAGCATTTT. Its translation is CASSLGGEAQPQHF.

This clonotype was recorded a few times. V gene TRBV29-1 combines with J gene TRBJ2-5; 9 bases are shared with TRBD2. After removal of 4 bases from V and 5 bases from J, the junction contained 8 bases not matched to a gene. The length of the CDR3 is 14 residues. The germline V gene encodes CDR1 SQVTM and CDR2 ANQGSEA. The CDR3 bases are TGCAGCGTTGTTGGCGGGAGGGCCTTGGAGACCCAGTACTTC. Translation: CSVVGGRALETQYF. Based on the CDR3 plus reference TRBV29-1 and TRBJ2-5, the full variable domain is SAVISQKPSRDICQRGTSLTIQCQVDSQVTMMFWYRQQPGQSLTLIATANQGSEATYESGFVIDKFPISRPNLTFSTLTVSNMSPEDSSIYLCSVVGGRALETQYFGPGTRLLVL.

The chain is built from TRBV7-6 and TRBJ2-7, with 9 bases aligning to TRBD1. CDR3 length equals 16 residues. In germline, CDR1 is SGHVS, CDR2 FNYEAQ. V shed 1 base, J shed 3 bases, and the junction held 7 bases outside the gene matches. The CDR3 nucleotides read TGTGCCAGCAGCTTAGATACCGGGACAGGGTACTACGAGCAGTACTTC. The encoded protein is CASSLDTGTGYYEQYF. Variable domain in full (rest from reference TRBV7-6 and TRBJ2-7): GAGVSQSPRYKVTKRGQDVALRCDPISGHVSLYWYRQALGQGPEFLTYFNYEAQQDKSGLPNDRFSAERPEGSISTLTIQRTEQRDSAMYRCASSLDTGTGYYEQYFGPGTRLTVT.

This clonotype was picked up many times. V is TRBV20-1 and J is TRBJ1-2; no clear D. Germline V gene lookup returns CDR1 DFQATT and CDR2 SNEGSKA (reference sequence). V was shortened by 7 bases and J by 0 bases, with 12 bases between the two germline ends. The CDR3 has 13 residues. CDR3 nucleotide sequence: TGCAGTGAGTTAGGCGAAGCTAACTATGGCTACACCTTC. Translated: CSELGEANYGYTF.

The chain carries TRBV13 and TRBJ2-2; possibly TRBD1 or TRBD2 for D (5 bases each). This CDR3 is built from 16 residues. V was pared by 4 bases and J by 0 bases, with 12 bases between. Germline V gives CDR1 PRHDT, CDR2 FYEKMQ (reference sequence). The CDR3 nucleotides read TGTGCCAGCAGCTCCTCCGGGACGGCGAACACCGGGGAGCTGTTTTTT. Its translation: CASSSSGTANTGELFF.

This clonotype has just a few counts. The chain uses TRBV30 and TRBJ2-1, with D hard to call. Germline V gene lookup returns CDR1 GTSNPN and CDR2 SVGIG (reference sequence). This CDR3 spans 12 amino acids. Trimming left V 2 bases short and J 9 bases short, with 11 bases between. CDR3 sequence reads: CAWSTSPIEQFF. The CDR3 DNA is TGTGCCTGGAGTACCTCCCCTATTGAGCAGTTCTTC.

This clonotype was seen a handful of times. V is TRBV20-1 and J is TRBJ2-7, with 7 bases aligning to TRBD1. The length of the CDR3 is 13 residues. Germline V CDR1 and CDR2: DFQATT, SNEGSKA (reference sequence). V lost 3 bases, J lost 5 bases, and 7 bases stayed unmatched. The CDR3, as DNA: TGCAGTGCTAGGGCAGGGGGTCTACACGAGCAGTACTTC. Translated, it gives CSARAGGLHEQYF.

The chain uses TRBV5-1 and TRBJ2-7; 9 bases align to TRBD1. With 1 base clipped from V and 5 bases from J, the junction kept 10 bases outside the gene matches. CDR3 length: 16 amino acids. CDR1 is SGHRS, CDR2 YFSETQ, per germline. In nucleotides, the CDR3 is TGCGCCAGCAGCTTGAATGGGCGGGACAGGGTCGACGAGCAGTACTTC. This translates into CASSLNGRDRVDEQYF.

The chain recombines TRBV20-1 with TRBJ2-1; possible D gene TRBD2, 6 bases. This CDR3 has 15 residues. Germline V gene sequence: CDR1 DFQATT, CDR2 SNEGSKA (reference sequence). With 5 bases removed from V and 5 bases from J, the gap between germline ends came to 19 bases. CDR3: CSAGWTTPSDNEQFF. For the CDR3, the DNA is TGCAGTGCTGGGTGGACTACCCCATCTGACAATGAGCAGTTCTTC.